Shown below are 16 T cell receptor beta chains from a single sample sequenced in a study of blood T cell repertoires in COVID-19. The table came from immunoSEQ multiplex PCR; TCRdb's copy has only in-frame clones and leaves some out. The sample lists about 180,000 clones; about 88% were seen once. Sequenced sample: peripheral blood. Receptors were obtained from a woman aged 25 to 39 with active or convalescent COVID-19.

V and J are TRBV5-4 and TRBJ2-2, with 11 positions matching TRBD2. With 4 bases clipped from V and 0 bases from J, the junction kept 5 bases outside the gene matches. The CDR3 extends over 17 amino acids. The germline CDR1 and CDR2 sequences are SGHNT and YYREEE (reference sequence). The CDR3 here is CASSKLAGGSNTGELFF. The CDR3, as DNA: TGTGCCAGCAGCAAGCTAGCGGGGGGATCGAACACCGGGGAGCTGTTTTTT. The full variable domain, completed using reference TRBV5-4 and TRBJ2-2, is ETGVTQSPTHLIKTRGQQVTLRCSSQSGHNTVSWYQQALGQGPQFIFQYYREEENGRGNFPPRFSGLQFPNYSSELNVNALELDDSALYLCASSKLAGGSNTGELFFGEGSRLTVL.

V gene TRBV11-3 combines with J gene TRBJ1-2; 9 bases fit TRBD1. V was clipped by 1 base and J by 7 bases; unmatched bases: 7. CDR1 SGHNT and CDR2 YENEEA come from the germline V gene. This CDR3 comprises 15 residues. CDR3 bases: TGTGCCAGCAGCTTAGCAAGACAGGGGGAGGCTGGCTACACCTTC. As protein: CASSLARQGEAGYTF.

The chain carries TRBV12-3 or TRBV12-4 and TRBJ1-4; no definite D call. V dropped 6 bases and J dropped 7 bases, with 12 bases sitting between them. The CDR3 spans 13 residues. The CDR3 DNA follows: TGTGCCAGCAGGAAAGTACAGACTGAAAAACTGTTTTTT. Protein product: CASRKVQTEKLFF.

This clone showed up just once. CDR3 amino acids: CASSLQASLTNEQFF. CDR3 bases: TGTGCCAGCAGTCTACAGGCCTCCCTCACCAATGAGCAGTTCTTC. The chain carries TRBV6-5 and TRBJ2-1, with D perhaps TRBD1 (5 bases). CDR1 MNHEY and CDR2 SVGAGI come from the germline V gene. Trimming left V 5 bases short and J 6 bases short, with 17 bases between. The CDR3 totals 15 residues.

The chain has TRBV11-3 and TRBJ2-5; D is unresolved. CDR1 and CDR2 (germline): SGHNT, YENEEA. The CDR3 has 11 residues. V lost 3 bases and J 5 bases, leaving 4 bases between the germline ends. The CDR3, as DNA: TGTGCCAGCAGCTTCGGGGAGACCCAGTACTTC. This translates into CASSFGETQYF.

J is TRBJ2-7 and V is TRBV5-1; 8 nucleotides align to TRBD2. Per germline, CDR1 SGHRS and CDR2 YFSETQ. The trim removed 0 bases at V and 6 bases at J, leaving 5 bases unmatched. This CDR3 is built from 14 residues. The chain's CDR3 is CASSLEAGVLEQYF. CDR3 nucleotide sequence: TGCGCCAGCAGCTTGGAAGCGGGAGTACTCGAGCAGTACTTC.

This chain links TRBV11-2 with TRBJ2-5; the D is unclear. V was shortened by 2 bases and J by 2 bases, with 3 bases between the two germline ends. The CDR3 totals 12 residues. Germline V CDR1 and CDR2: SGHAT, FQNNGV. The CDR3 sequence is CASSLTQETQYF. The DNA of the CDR3 is TGTGCCAGCAGCTTAACACAAGAGACCCAGTACTTC.

The rearrangement uses TRBV4-1 and TRBJ2-5, with 7 nucleotides matching TRBD2. J lost 2 bases, V lost 1 base, and 7 bases had no gene match. There are 16 residues in the CDR3. Germline V lookup: CDR1 MGHRA, CDR2 YSYEKL. CDR3 region: CASSQAQAGEQETQYF. CDR3 nucleotides: TGCGCCAGCAGCCAAGCTCAGGCGGGGGAGCAAGAGACCCAGTACTTC.

CDR3 protein: CASSSPDRGPEKLFF. Here the CDR3 DNA reads TGTGCCAGTAGTTCCCCCGACAGGGGGCCTGAAAAACTGTTTTTT. This chain connects TRBV19 to TRBJ1-4, with 10 bases identical to TRBD1. The CDR3 consists of 15 residues. Germline CDR1 reads LNHDA; CDR2 reads SQIVND (reference sequence). V lost 5 bases and J lost 7; bases outside the gene matches: 7.

The V gene is TRBV9, the J gene TRBJ2-1; D is possibly TRBD2 (5 bases). V lost 0 bases to trimming and J lost 3 bases, with 10 bases between them. CDR1 is SGDLS and CDR2 is YYNGEE in the germline V gene. There are 15 residues in the CDR3. The CDR3 protein is CASSVGSGDYNEQFF. In DNA form, the CDR3 reads TGTGCCAGCAGCGTAGGCTCCGGGGACTACAATGAGCAGTTCTTC.

The J gene is TRBJ1-1, the V gene TRBV5-1; 7 bases agree with TRBD1. Germline CDR1 and CDR2: SGHRS and YFSETQ. After removal of 2 bases from V and 4 bases from J, the junction contained 8 bases not matched to a gene. The length of the CDR3 is 15 residues. CDR3 amino acids: CASSLHSRQGTEAFF. The DNA of the CDR3 is TGCGCCAGCAGCTTACATTCTAGACAGGGCACTGAAGCTTTCTTT.

This chain connects TRBV4-2 to TRBJ1-6; unclear D gene. V gave up 0 bases and J gave up 9 bases, with 15 bases separating them. CDR1 and CDR2 from the germline V gene are LGHNA and YNFKEQ. There are 16 residues in the CDR3. The CDR3 sequence: CASSQDSSGTGSPLHF. The CDR3 coding sequence is TGTGCCAGCAGCCAAGATAGTTCGGGAACGGGTTCACCCCTCCACTTT.

This clone showed up just once. The V gene is TRBV7-2, the J gene TRBJ1-4, with unresolved D. V was clipped by 1 base and J by 12 bases, with 9 bases between them. From germline, CDR1 is SGHTA and CDR2 FQGNSA. The CDR3 spans 12 residues. The CDR3 region is CASSLVGVELFF. The CDR3 nucleotides are TGTGCCAGCAGCTTAGTCGGGGTGGAACTGTTTTTT.

This sequence joins TRBV28 and TRBJ2-1; 13 bases map to TRBD2. Germline assignment: CDR1 MDHEN and CDR2 SYDVKM. There are 23 residues in the CDR3. With V trimmed by 5 bases and J by 1 base, 23 bases remained unmatched. The CDR3 DNA reads TGTGCCAGCAGTCGGACGGCGACGGGACTAGCGGGGAGGTTTGGTGGATCCTACAATGAGCAGTTCTTC. Translated: CASSRTATGLAGRFGGSYNEQFF.

The chain combines TRBV10-2 with TRBJ1-6; D gene unclear. Germline CDR1 and CDR2: WSHSY and SAAADI. Trimming shortened V by 0 bases and J by 0 bases, and 21 bases separated the two germline ends. This CDR3 contains 21 residues. Here the CDR3 reads CASSESPTGSAPGSYNSPLHF. The CDR3 nucleotides are TGCGCCAGCAGTGAGTCCCCAACGGGATCGGCACCCGGCTCCTATAATTCACCCCTCCACTTT.

The CDR3 is CASSLGDTEAFF. In DNA form, the CDR3 reads TGTGCCAGCAGCTTGGGAGACACTGAAGCTTTCTTT. The genes are TRBV5-4 and TRBJ1-1; D is unresolved. The CDR3 totals 12 residues. Germline V gives CDR1 SGHNT, CDR2 YYREEE (reference sequence). V lost 0 bases and J lost 3, with 3 bases in between. Based on the CDR3 plus reference TRBV5-4 and TRBJ1-1, the full variable domain is ETGVTQSPTHLIKTRGQQVTLRCSSQSGHNTVSWYQQALGQGPQFIFQYYREEENGRGNFPPRFSGLQFPNYSSELNVNALELDDSALYLCASSLGDTEAFFGQGTRLTVV.